This T cell receptor beta chain was identified during a study of graft-versus-host responses after intestinal transplantation. Details on this clone: Its antigen is unknown.

This table comes from immunoSEQ multiplex PCR, and its TCRdb copy is limited to in-frame clones, with some not included. The sample records 80,000 to 100,000 clones, 90% being singletons. This CDR3 spans 11 amino acids. V lost 6 bases to trimming and J lost 7 bases, with 10 bases between them. Looked up from germline, CDR1 is MDHEN and CDR2 is SYDVKM. This clonotype was sampled from a human donor who received an intestinal transplant. This sequence joins TRBV28 and TRBJ2-7; D might be TRBD1 (6 bases). Here the sequenced sample was unstimulated CD4+ T cells sorted from spleen or lymph node cells, taken before intestinal transplant. CDR3 nucleotides: TGTGCCAGCAGCAGGGGACGTGAGCAGTACTTC. This gives the protein CASSRGREQYF. The variable domain in full, completed from reference TRBV28 and TRBJ2-7, reads DVKVTQSSRYLVKRTGEKVFLECVQDMDHENMFWYRQDPGLGLRLIYFSYDVKMKEKGDIPEGYSVSREKKERFSLILESASTNQTSMYLCASSRGREQYFGPGTRLTVT.